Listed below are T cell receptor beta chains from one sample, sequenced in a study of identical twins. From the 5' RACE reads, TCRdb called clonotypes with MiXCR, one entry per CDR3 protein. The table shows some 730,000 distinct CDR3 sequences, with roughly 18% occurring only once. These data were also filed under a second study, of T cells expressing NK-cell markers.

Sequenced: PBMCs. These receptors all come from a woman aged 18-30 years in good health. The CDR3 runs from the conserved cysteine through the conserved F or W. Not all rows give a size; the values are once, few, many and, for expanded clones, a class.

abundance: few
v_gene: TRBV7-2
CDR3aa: CASSLAGGLAGGDTQYF

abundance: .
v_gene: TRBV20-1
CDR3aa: CSASRAGIYEQYF

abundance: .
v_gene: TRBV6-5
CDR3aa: CASSYVGGPYEQYF

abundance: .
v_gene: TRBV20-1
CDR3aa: CSASSGGDNEQFF

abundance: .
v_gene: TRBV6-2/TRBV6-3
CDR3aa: CASAGTSGWSEQFF

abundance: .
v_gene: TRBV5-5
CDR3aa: CASSLLPGGTEAFF

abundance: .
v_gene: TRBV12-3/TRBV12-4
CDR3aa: CASSARGDKTGNTIYF

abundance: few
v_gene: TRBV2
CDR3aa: CASRRTSYEQYF

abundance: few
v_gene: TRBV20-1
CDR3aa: CSARGGTGNTDTQYF

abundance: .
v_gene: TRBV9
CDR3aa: CASFPGDTDTQYF

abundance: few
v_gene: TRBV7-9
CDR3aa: CASSLKGGSGQPQHF

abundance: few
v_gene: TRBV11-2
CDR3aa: CASSLLADEQYF

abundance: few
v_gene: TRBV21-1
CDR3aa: CASSQAGGHSGANVLTF

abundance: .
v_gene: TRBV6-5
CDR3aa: CASSYGLPHTDTQYF

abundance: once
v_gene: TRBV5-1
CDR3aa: CASSQAVGGETQYF

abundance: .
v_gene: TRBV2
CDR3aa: CASSGPGRVGNTELFF

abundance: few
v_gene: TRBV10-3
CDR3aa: CAISETSGTYQETQYF

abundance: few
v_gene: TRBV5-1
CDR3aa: CASSLNVNLRESSYNEQFF

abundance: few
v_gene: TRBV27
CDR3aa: CASTGGPGYGYTF

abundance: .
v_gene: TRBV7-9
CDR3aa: CASSLGELPEAFF

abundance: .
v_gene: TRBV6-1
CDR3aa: CASKTLELTDTQYF

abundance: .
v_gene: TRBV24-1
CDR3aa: CATSDGLAGTTDTQYF

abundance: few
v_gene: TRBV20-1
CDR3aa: CSAGQELYNEQFF

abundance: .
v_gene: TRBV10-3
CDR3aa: CAISESRPAQPQHF

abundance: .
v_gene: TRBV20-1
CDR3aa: CSARVVSGRAFNEQFF

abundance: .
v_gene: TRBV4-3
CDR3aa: CASSQVAGDVKLFF

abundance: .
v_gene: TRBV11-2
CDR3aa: CASRPLAGAYNEQFF

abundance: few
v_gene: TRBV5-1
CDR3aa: CASSLLARIDEQYF

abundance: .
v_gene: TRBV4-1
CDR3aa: CASSQDRPGTDITYEQYF

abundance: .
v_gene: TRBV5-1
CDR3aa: CASSGAGISYEQYF

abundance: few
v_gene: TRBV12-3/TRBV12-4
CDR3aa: CASSFFPGPRGPWGNSYNSPLHF

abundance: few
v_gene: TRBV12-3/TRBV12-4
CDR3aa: CASKWDSYEQYF

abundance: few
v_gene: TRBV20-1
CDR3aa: CSAPAAGGSYEQYF

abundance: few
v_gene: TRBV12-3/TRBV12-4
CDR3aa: CASSKDRVSGANVLTF

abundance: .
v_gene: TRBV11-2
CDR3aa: CASSLEVREKTQYF

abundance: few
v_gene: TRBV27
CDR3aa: CASSFDRGRGGTEAFF

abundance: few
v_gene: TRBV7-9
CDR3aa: CASSPRAGVETQYF

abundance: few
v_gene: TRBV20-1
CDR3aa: CSASRTAVGETQYF

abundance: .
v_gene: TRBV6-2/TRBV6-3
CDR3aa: CASSPRTPYEQYF

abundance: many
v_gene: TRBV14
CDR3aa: CASSLHEGASLVEQYF

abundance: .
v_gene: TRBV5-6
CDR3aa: CASSADYAPQFF

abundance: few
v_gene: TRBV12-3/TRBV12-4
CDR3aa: CASSFRHNQETQYF

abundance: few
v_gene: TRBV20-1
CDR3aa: CSARDRGMADTQYF

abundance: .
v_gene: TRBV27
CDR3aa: CASSSRTVMDPDTQYF

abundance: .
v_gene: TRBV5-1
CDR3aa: CASTVQGAGTEAFF

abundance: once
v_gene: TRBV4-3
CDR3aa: CASTAGLGYEQYF

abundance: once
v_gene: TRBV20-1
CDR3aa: CSARDRAGTLVEQYF

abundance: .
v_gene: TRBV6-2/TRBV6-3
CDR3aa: CASSYPEAGARTEGLDRFNEQFF

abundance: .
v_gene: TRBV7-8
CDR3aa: CASSPRRGSTYNEQFF

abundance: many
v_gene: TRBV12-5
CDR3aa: CASAEIGGVSGANVLTF

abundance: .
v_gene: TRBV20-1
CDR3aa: CSAKVHSRTYEQYF

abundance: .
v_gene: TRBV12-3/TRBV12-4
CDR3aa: CASSPARILYEQYF

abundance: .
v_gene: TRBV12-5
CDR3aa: CASGLGQGAGREKLFF

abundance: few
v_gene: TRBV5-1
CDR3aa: CASSLDTYGYGYTF